The next 28 T cell receptor beta chains were all read from a single sample in a study of vaccination and CD4 T cells after COVID-19. From the PCR reads, TCRdb called clonotypes with MiXCR, one entry per CDR3 protein. Of about 21,000 distinct CDR3 sequences in the sample, 50% to 60% were seen once. The sample was CD4+ T cells from blood, taken before SARS-CoV-2 vaccination. These receptors all stem from a human donor who had recovered from COVID-19.

The sample holds a few counts of this clonotype. This sequence joins TRBV20-1 and TRBJ2-5, with 13 nucleotides matching TRBD2. With V trimmed by 5 bases and J by 5 bases, 8 bases remained unmatched. CDR1 is DFQATT, CDR2 SNEGSKA, per germline (reference sequence). The CDR3 spans 15 residues. As DNA, the CDR3 is TGCAGTGCTGGACTAGCGGGAGTGGTTGGGGAGACCCAGTACTTC. Amino acid sequence: CSAGLAGVVGETQYF.

The rearrangement links TRBV24-1 to TRBJ2-4, with a possible D match to TRBD2 (6 bases). The V end was cut by 1 base, the J end by 8 bases, with 17 bases between. The CDR3 sequence is 16 residues long. CDR1 and CDR2 (germline): KGHDR, SFDVKD. The DNA for the CDR3 is TGTGCCACCAGTGATTTCATCCGGGGGTCGGGTTACATTCAGTACTTC. Translated, it gives CATSDFIRGSGYIQYF.

V gene TRBV7-3 combines with J gene TRBJ2-1; 13 bases fit TRBD2. The germline gives CDR1 SGHTA, CDR2 FQGTGA. With 5 bases clipped from V and 5 bases from J, the junction kept 12 bases outside the gene matches. The length of the CDR3 is 18 residues. CDR3 sequence: CASSPGLAGYGVDNEQFF. DNA of the CDR3: TGTGCCAGCAGCCCGGGACTAGCGGGATACGGAGTGGACAATGAGCAGTTCTTC. The whole variable domain, filled in from reference TRBV7-3 and TRBJ2-1, reads GAGVSQTPSNKVTEKGKYVELRCDPISGHTALYWYRQSLGQGPEFLIYFQGTGAADDSGLPNDRFFAVRPEGSVSTLKIQRTERGDSAVYLCASSPGLAGYGVDNEQFFGPGTRLTVL.

The chain employs TRBV20-1 and TRBJ2-7; 9 nucleotides agree with TRBD1. Looked up from germline, CDR1 is DFQATT and CDR2 is SNEGSKA (reference sequence). V lost 3 bases and J lost 6; bases outside the gene matches: 6. CDR3 length: 13 amino acids. The CDR3 region is CSASPGQGSEQYF. The CDR3 DNA follows: TGCAGTGCTAGCCCGGGACAGGGAAGCGAGCAGTACTTC.

This sequence joins TRBV20-1 and TRBJ2-7, with 7 bases identical to TRBD2. This CDR3 has 14 amino acids. The trim removed 3 bases at V and 4 bases at J, leaving 9 bases unmatched. Germline lookup yields CDR1 DFQATT and CDR2 SNEGSKA (reference sequence). The CDR3 protein is CSASLAGESYEQYF. For the CDR3, the DNA is TGCAGTGCTAGTTTGGCGGGAGAGTCTTACGAGCAGTACTTC.

The chain has TRBV28 and TRBJ2-7; D call uncertain. V lost 1 base and J lost 2, with 3 bases in between. This CDR3 spans 12 amino acids. Germline loops: CDR1 MDHEN, CDR2 SYDVKM. CDR3 sequence: CASSLSAYEQYF. The CDR3 region has the DNA TGTGCCAGCAGTTTATCAGCCTACGAGCAGTACTTC.

The chain links TRBV18 to TRBJ1-1; D ambiguous. The CDR3 runs 13 residues. CDR1 is KGHSH and CDR2 is LQKENI in the germline V gene. V lost 8 bases to trimming and J lost 4 bases, with 14 bases between them. The CDR3 sequence is CASQTMDLTEAFF. The CDR3 DNA sequence: TGTGCCAGCCAAACAATGGACCTCACTGAAGCTTTCTTT.

The genes are TRBV20-1 and TRBJ2-1; D possibly corresponds to TRBD2 (6 bases). The J call may be incorrect, as the DNA end agrees better with TRBJ2-7. Germline values: CDR1 DFQATT, CDR2 SNEGSKA (reference sequence). CDR3 size: 13 residues. The CDR3 sequence is CSARASGLYEQYF. For the CDR3, the DNA is TGCAGTGCTCGAGCCAGCGGGCTATACGAGCAGTACTTC.

V gene TRBV5-1 combines with J gene TRBJ1-1; 10 bases agree with TRBD1. The CDR3 has 15 amino acids. Germline lookup yields CDR1 SGHRS and CDR2 YFSETQ. Germline trimming cut 4 bases from V and 8 bases from J; bases unmatched to any gene: 11. CDR3 bases: TGCGCCAGCAGCCCGGGACAGGGGCGGGGGGCCGAAGCTTTCTTT. Translated: CASSPGQGRGAEAFF.

This clonotype was observed a few times. The V call is TRBV20-1, the J call TRBJ2-7; D might be TRBD2 (5 bases). The germline V gene has CDR1 DFQATT and CDR2 SNEGSKA (reference sequence). Trimming left V 6 bases short and J 0 bases short, with 12 bases between. The CDR3 contains 13 residues. CDR3 in DNA: TGCAGTGCCGCCGAGGGAATCTCCTACGAGCAGTACTTC. Protein: CSAAEGISYEQYF.

The CDR3 bases are TGTGCCAGCAGTGAAAGTCGCTGGGGGACCGGGGAGCTGTTTTTT. This encodes CASSESRWGTGELFF. The chain combines TRBV6-1 with TRBJ2-2; D might be TRBD1 or TRBD2, each matching 5 bases. The CDR3 totals 15 residues. V lost 2 bases and J lost 5, with 12 bases in between. CDR1 and CDR2 from the germline V gene are MNHNS and SASEGT.

V usage is TRBV10-1 and J usage is TRBJ2-2; D is uncertain. The V gene's germline CDR1 is WNHNN and CDR2 SYGVQD (reference sequence). The length of the CDR3 is 13 residues. V was shortened by 0 bases and J by 6 bases, with 5 bases between the two germline ends. The CDR3 is CASSESGAGELFF. The CDR3 coding sequence is TGCGCCAGCAGTGAGTCGGGCGCCGGGGAGCTGTTTTTT.

CDR3 sequence reads: CASWNSYGYTF. As DNA, the CDR3 is TGTGCCAGCTGGAACAGCTATGGCTACACCTTC. V usage is TRBV6-1 and J usage is TRBJ1-2; D gene ambiguous. The CDR3 has 11 amino acids. V shed 8 bases and J shed 4 bases, with 8 bases lying between them. CDR1 is MNHNS and CDR2 is SASEGT in the germline V gene.

CDR3 amino acids: CASKNSRSTDTQYF. The CDR3 nucleotides are TGTGCCAGTAAAAACAGCAGAAGCACAGATACGCAGTATTTT. V usage is TRBV19 and J usage is TRBJ2-3; D not certain. Germline assignment: CDR1 LNHDA and CDR2 SQIVND (reference sequence). The CDR3 contains 14 residues. Trimming removed 7 bases at V and 0 bases at J, with 11 bases between.

CDR3 in DNA: TGCAGTGCTAGAGATGGACTAGCGGGAGTTTACGAGCAGTACTTC. Translating gives CSARDGLAGVYEQYF. V gene TRBV20-1 combines with J gene TRBJ2-7; TRBD2 aligns across 13 bases. CDR1 DFQATT and CDR2 SNEGSKA come from the germline V gene (reference sequence). The ends lost 0 bases at V and 4 bases at J; junction bases unmatched: 3. The CDR3 has 15 amino acids.

J is TRBJ1-2 and V is TRBV4-2; D is undetermined. The CDR3 extends over 14 amino acids. V shed 4 bases and J shed 7 bases, with 16 bases lying between them. Germline CDR1 is LGHNA and CDR2 is YNFKEQ. The CDR3 region is CASSPRVHSGGYTF. The CDR3 DNA reads TGTGCCAGCAGCCCCCGGGTCCATAGCGGTGGCTACACCTTC.

This clonotype was seen once. V and J are TRBV19 and TRBJ1-5; D remains unclear. This CDR3 has 12 residues. Germline loops: CDR1 LNHDA, CDR2 SQIVND (reference sequence). Trimming left V 4 bases short and J 1 base short, with 2 bases between. The CDR3, as DNA: TGTGCCAGTAGTACCAGCAATCAGCCCCAGCATTTT. This gives the protein CASSTSNQPQHF.

This clonotype has a handful of counts. The chain employs TRBV7-9 and TRBJ2-3; no definite D call. Germline CDR1 is SEHNR and CDR2 is FQNEAQ (reference sequence). Trimming took 5 bases from V and 2 from J, leaving 5 bases between them. The CDR3 loop spans 12 amino acids. CDR3 loop: CASSPDTDTQYF. CDR3 DNA: TGTGCCAGCAGCCCGGACACAGATACGCAGTATTTT.

The V call is TRBV19, the J call TRBJ2-3; a possible D gene is TRBD2 (5 bases). This CDR3 has 13 amino acids. V lost 3 bases to trimming and J lost 6 bases, with 10 bases between them. Germline-derived CDR1 and CDR2 are LNHDA and SQIVND (reference sequence). The CDR3 region has the DNA TGTGCCAGTAGTATTCGGGAAAGGGATACGCAGTATTTT. Its translation: CASSIRERDTQYF.

The chain uses TRBV20-1 and TRBJ2-1; unclear D gene. Germline CDR1 and CDR2: DFQATT and SNEGSKA (reference sequence). V lost 6 bases to trimming and J lost 7 bases, with 25 bases between them. This CDR3 has 16 residues. The CDR3 DNA reads as TGCAGTGCGAGTAGAAGTCGGTTGGGCTGGCTAAATGAGCAGTTCTTC. Amino acids: CSASRSRLGWLNEQFF.

V is TRBV20-1 and J is TRBJ2-7; 8 bases fit TRBD1. CDR3 length: 11 amino acids. Trimming took 5 bases from V and 12 from J; bases not matched to a gene: 9. Germline CDR1 reads DFQATT; CDR2 reads SNEGSKA (reference sequence). The DNA for the CDR3 is TGCAGTGCTGGCGGACAGGGTAAATCGTACTTC. Translation: CSAGGQGKSYF.

V and J are TRBV24-1 and TRBJ2-7, with 11 bases matching TRBD2. V lost 2 bases to trimming and J lost 3 bases; unmatched junction nucleotides: 2. Germline V CDR1 and CDR2: KGHDR, SFDVKD. The CDR3 has 15 residues. Here the CDR3 reads CATSDSTSGNYEQYF. CDR3 DNA: TGTGCCACCAGTGATTCGACTAGCGGGAACTACGAGCAGTACTTC.

This sequence joins TRBV4-1 and TRBJ2-5, with unresolved D. Germline V gene sequence: CDR1 MGHRA, CDR2 YSYEKL. The CDR3 runs 13 residues. Trimming left V 0 bases short and J 5 bases short, with 7 bases between. CDR3 protein: CASSQDQWETQYF. The CDR3 DNA reads as TGCGCCAGCAGCCAAGACCAGTGGGAGACCCAGTACTTC.

The chain joins TRBV19 to TRBJ1-4; D perhaps matches TRBD1 (6 bases). This CDR3 comprises 13 residues. Germline V gene lookup returns CDR1 LNHDA and CDR2 SQIVND (reference sequence). V lost 10 bases and J 0 bases, leaving 9 bases between the germline ends. The CDR3 protein is CAKGQTTNEKLFF. The CDR3 DNA follows: TGTGCCAAAGGACAGACAACTAATGAAAAACTGTTTTTT.

This clonotype has only a few counts. The chain uses TRBV6-2 or TRBV6-3 and TRBJ2-2; D is ambiguous. The germline V gene has CDR1 MNHEY and CDR2 SVGEGT. CDR3 length: 16 residues. Trimming removed 0 bases at V and 5 bases at J, with 13 bases between. The CDR3 reads CASSYSGQTQTGELFF. The CDR3 DNA reads as TGTGCCAGCAGTTACTCGGGTCAGACTCAGACCGGGGAGCTGTTTTTT.

The chain links TRBV15 to TRBJ1-4; no reliable D call. Germline CDR1 reads LNHNV; CDR2 reads YYDKDF (reference sequence). This CDR3 is 13 amino acids long. V lost 5 bases to trimming and J lost 4 bases, with 8 bases between them. The CDR3 coding sequence is TGTGCCACCAGCCCCGGGATTAATGAAAAACTGTTTTTT. Protein sequence: CATSPGINEKLFF.

This clonotype was detected a few times. This chain connects TRBV7-2 to TRBJ1-2, with D unclear. The CDR3 covers 15 residues. V was pared by 2 bases and J by 4 bases, with 14 bases between. Germline V CDR1 and CDR2: SGHTA, FQGNSA. CDR3 sequence (DNA): TGTGCCAGCAGCTTAAGCGGCAGCCAGGTCTATGGCTACACCTTC. The encoded protein is CASSLSGSQVYGYTF.

This chain links TRBV28 with TRBJ2-3; the match to TRBD2 covers 9 bases. After removal of 7 bases from V and 2 bases from J, the junction contained 7 bases not matched to a gene. The CDR3 totals 15 residues. Germline CDR1 and CDR2: MDHEN and SYDVKM. The CDR3 protein is CASKPSGRSTDTQYF. The CDR3 DNA follows: TGTGCCAGCAAACCGAGCGGGAGGTCCACAGATACGCAGTATTTT.